These 24 T cell receptor beta chains were sequenced from one sample in a study of T cells in Graves' hyperthyroidism and ophthalmopathy. RNA transcripts yielded amplified TCR beta CDR3 regions. HTBI primers were employed in a first-round RT-PCR of the TCR CDR3. TCRdb analysed the multiplex PCR reads with MiXCR anew, one entry per CDR3 protein. The sample comprises roughly 500,000 distinct CDR3 sequences, 40% to 55% of which are singletons, and approximately 44% rests with the top ten. The sample taken for sequencing was peripheral blood or thyroid tissue (not recorded which). All receptors come from an adult woman with Graves' disease, either hyperthyroidism or ophthalmopathy (not recorded which).

The chain employs TRBV15 and TRBJ2-5; TRBD1 matches 9 bases. Germline trimming cut 5 bases from V and 1 base from J; bases unmatched to any gene: 8. The CDR3 is 16 residues long. Germline-derived CDR1 and CDR2 are LNHNV and YYDKDF (reference sequence). CDR3 nucleotides: TGTGCCACCAGCTGGGACAGGGCGAGGGGCCAAGAGACCCAGTACTTC. It codes for CATSWDRARGQETQYF.

CDR3 DNA sequence: TGTGCCAGCAGCCAAGATGAGGATGGGTCCCAGCATTTT. Protein: CASSQDEDGSQHF. This chain uses TRBV4-2 with TRBJ1-5, with D hard to call. CDR1 and CDR2 from the germline V gene are LGHNA and YNFKEQ. Trimming removed 0 bases from V and 11 bases from J, with 11 bases in between. The CDR3 consists of 13 residues.

The chain couples TRBV12-3 or TRBV12-4 to TRBJ1-1; 11 bases agree with TRBD1. The CDR3 runs to 13 residues. The V gene end was trimmed by 10 bases and the J gene end by 4 bases; junction bases not matched to a gene: 5. CDR3 nucleotides: TGTGCCACCAGGGACAGGGGGATCACTGAAGCTTTCTTT. Amino acid sequence: CATRDRGITEAFF.

As to this clonotype: Since no conserved phenylalanine or tryptophan closes the CDR3, a read error is the likely cause. The chain uses TRBV7-8 and TRBJ2-7; 7 nucleotides line up with TRBD1. CDR1 SGHVS and CDR2 FQNEAQ come from the germline V gene. The V and J ends lost 8 bases and 0 bases, in that order; junction bases with no gene match: 7. This CDR3 region has 14 residues. The CDR3 DNA sequence: TGTGCCAGCGGAGACAGGGACCCCTCCTACGAGCAGTACCTC. This codes for CASGDRDPSYEQYL.

In this sample, this clonotype turned up many times. The chain links TRBV20-1 to TRBJ1-6; D might be TRBD1 (5 bases). V shed 3 bases and J shed 12 bases, with 18 bases lying between them. CDR1 is DFQATT, CDR2 SNEGSKA, per germline (reference sequence). This CDR3 has 14 amino acids. The CDR3 region has the DNA TGCAGTGCTAGGGCCGCCCAATCGGGGGGACCCCTCCACTTT. Protein sequence: CSARAAQSGGPLHF.

This chain links TRBV20-1 with TRBJ2-7; D perhaps matches TRBD2 (5 bases). The assigned J gene may be wrong: the sequence end matches TRBJ2-1 better. CDR1 is DFQATT and CDR2 is SNEGSKA in the germline V gene (reference sequence). The CDR3 is made up of 13 amino acids. In nucleotides, the CDR3 is TGCAGTGCCCCAGGACTTGGCGACGATGAGCAGTTCTTC. The encoded protein is CSAPGLGDDEQFF.

This clonotype was picked up many times. CDR3 bases: TGTGCCATCAGTGAGTCGAGGTCAGAAGAGACCCAGTACTTC. Its translation: CAISESRSEETQYF. The rearrangement links TRBV10-3 to TRBJ2-5; no reliable D call. The CDR3 sequence is 14 residues long. V lost 0 bases to trimming and J lost 3 bases, with 8 bases between them. Germline V gene sequence: CDR1 ENHRY, CDR2 SYGVKD.

This clonotype was detected many times. This chain links TRBV7-8 with TRBJ2-7; D might be TRBD2 (5 bases). The germline V gene has CDR1 SGHVS and CDR2 FQNEAQ. The CDR3 is 15 amino acids. Deletions cut 5 bases from V and 0 bases from J, with 14 bases between. CDR3 region: CASSPLALSSYEQYF. For the CDR3, the DNA is TGTGCCAGCAGCCCCCTAGCTCTCAGCTCCTACGAGCAGTACTTC.

The rearrangement uses TRBV11-2 and TRBJ1-2; 7 bases map to TRBD1. From germline, CDR1 is SGHAT and CDR2 FQNNGV. The junction had 12 bases not matched to a gene; V was cut back by 5 bases and J by 0 bases. The CDR3 is made up of 17 amino acids. The CDR3 bases are TGTGCCAGCAGCGTTTGGGACAGACATCTTTCTAACTATGGCTACACCTTC. Translating it yields CASSVWDRHLSNYGYTF. The complete variable domain, with remaining parts taken from reference TRBV11-2 and TRBJ1-2, reads EAGVAQSPRYKIIEKRQSVAFWCNPISGHATLYWYQQILGQGPKLLIQFQNNGVVDDSQLPKDRFSAERLKGVDSTLKIQPAKLEDSAVYLCASSVWDRHLSNYGYTFGSGTRLTVV.

About this clonotype: Compared with germline, one end of the junction differs, possibly owing to a read error. The chain links TRBV28 to TRBJ2-7; D is perhaps TRBD1 (6 bases). CDR3 size: 16 residues. Germline CDR1 is MDHEN and CDR2 is SYDVKM. The CDR3, as DNA: TGTGCCAGCAGCCAGGACAGCATGACGAGCAGTACTTTAGTGAGCTTC. Translating it yields CASSQDSMTSSTLVSF.

This sequence joins TRBV7-9 and TRBJ1-5, with D perhaps matching TRBD1 (5 bases). Germline-derived CDR1 and CDR2 are SEHNR and FQNEAQ (reference sequence). The CDR3 length is 14 residues. Trimming pared 5 bases from V and 5 bases from J, leaving 13 bases between. In DNA form, the CDR3 reads TGTGCCAGCAGCCCGGCAATAGGGGATCAGCCCCAGCATTTT. This translates into CASSPAIGDQPQHF.

This clonotype was counted at least ten times. The chain links TRBV9 to TRBJ1-1; 9 nucleotides agree with TRBD1. The germline V gene has CDR1 SGDLS and CDR2 YYNGEE. The trim removed 4 bases at V and 1 base at J, leaving 5 bases unmatched. The CDR3 consists of 15 residues. In nucleotides, the CDR3 is TGTGCCAGCAGCCCAATACAGGGGGCGAACACTGAAGCTTTCTTT. Translation: CASSPIQGANTEAFF.

The CDR3 DNA is TGCGCCAGCAGCGACCAGGCAGGAGCGTACCAAGAGACCCAGTACTTC. Protein sequence: CASSDQAGAYQETQYF. The J gene is TRBJ2-5, the V gene TRBV5-1; D is uncertain. With 4 bases removed from V and 0 bases from J, the gap between germline ends came to 16 bases. Germline V gene lookup returns CDR1 SGHRS and CDR2 YFSETQ. The CDR3 has 16 residues.

This clonotype has a count of ten or more. The DNA for the CDR3 is TGCAGTGCTAGGACGGGTAGTAATGGCTACACCTTC. It translates to CSARTGSNGYTF. This rearrangement joins TRBV20-1 to TRBJ1-2; no definite D call. CDR1 and CDR2 (germline): DFQATT, SNEGSKA (reference sequence). V was cut by 3 bases and J by 6 bases, with 11 bases left in between. This CDR3 region has 12 residues.

This chain joins TRBV29-1 and TRBJ2-5; D is undetermined. The CDR3 runs 11 residues. Between the trimmed V and J ends, which lost 7 bases and 5 bases, there was a span of 11 bases. Per the germline V gene, CDR1 is SQVTM and CDR2 is ANQGSEA. The CDR3 DNA follows: TGCAGCGCAGATTACGGGGAGACCCAGTACTTC. Its protein product is CSADYGETQYF. The full variable domain, with the rest looked up from reference TRBV29-1 and TRBJ2-5, is SAVISQKPSRDICQRGTSLTIQCQVDSQVTMMFWYRQQPGQSLTLIATANQGSEATYESGFVIDKFPISRPNLTFSTLTVSNMSPEDSSIYLCSADYGETQYFGPGTRLLVL.

In this sample, this clonotype turned up once. The chain recombines TRBV2 with TRBJ1-1; D is uncertain. Trimming stripped 6 bases from V and 0 bases from J, with 8 bases between. This CDR3 has 13 amino acids. Looked up from germline, CDR1 is SNHLY and CDR2 is FYNNEI. The CDR3 protein is CASRGGVNTEAFF. The DNA for the CDR3 is TGTGCCAGCAGGGGCGGAGTGAACACTGAAGCTTTCTTT.

J is TRBJ2-5 and V is TRBV9; D remains unclear. This CDR3 spans 15 amino acids. Deletions cut 0 bases from V and 1 base from J, with 10 bases between. Looked up from germline, CDR1 is SGDLS and CDR2 is YYNGEE. The CDR3 DNA is TGTGCCAGCAGCGTAGGAGGCAGAATCCAAGAGACCCAGTACTTC. Residues: CASSVGGRIQETQYF.

This clonotype occurred many times. The rearrangement uses TRBV29-1 and TRBJ1-1; weak D call: TRBD1 (6 bases). The CDR3 has 13 amino acids. The V and J ends lost 7 bases and 0 bases respectively, with 12 bases between them. The germline V gene has CDR1 SQVTM and CDR2 ANQGSEA. The CDR3 sequence is CSAKDRLNTEAFF. In DNA, the CDR3 is TGCAGCGCGAAGGACAGATTGAACACTGAAGCTTTCTTT.

This clonotype was seen a single time. J is TRBJ2-3 and V is TRBV20-1; no reliable D call. The CDR3 runs to 12 residues. CDR1 is DFQATT, CDR2 SNEGSKA, per germline (reference sequence). CDR3 coding DNA: TGCAGAACCGGGCCTCCCACAGATACGCAGTATTTT. Its translation is CRTGPPTDTQYF.

This clonotype showed up many times. This chain uses TRBV12-3 or TRBV12-4 with TRBJ1-4; perhaps TRBD1 as D (5 bases). With 5 bases removed from V and 0 bases from J, the gap between germline ends came to 10 bases. There are 15 residues in the CDR3. The CDR3 DNA follows: TGTGCCAGCAGTGGGGCAAGGTCAACTAATGAAAAACTGTTTTTT. Its translation is CASSGARSTNEKLFF.

This clonotype was picked up many times. This chain uses TRBV20-1 with TRBJ1-2, with D possibly being TRBD1 (5 bases). There are 13 residues in the CDR3. Germline values: CDR1 DFQATT, CDR2 SNEGSKA (reference sequence). V was cut by 6 bases and J by 4 bases, with 15 bases left in between. The CDR3 DNA reads as TGCAGTGCGACCGGGACTGCTATCTATGGCTACACCTTC. Translated, it gives CSATGTAIYGYTF.

The sample holds many counts of this clonotype. The genes are TRBV5-6 and TRBJ1-2; D might be TRBD1 (5 bases). Germline V gene sequence: CDR1 SGHDT, CDR2 YYEEEE. Between the trimmed V and J ends, which lost 4 bases and 2 bases, there was a span of 9 bases. The CDR3 consists of 13 residues. The CDR3 region is CASSKTDNYGYTF. CDR3 DNA sequence: TGTGCCAGCAGCAAGACAGACAACTATGGCTACACCTTC. The entire variable domain, with the rest obtained from reference TRBV5-6 and TRBJ1-2, is as follows: DAGVTQSPTHLIKTRGQQVTLRCSPKSGHDTVSWYQQALGQGPQFIFQYYEEEERQRGNFPDRFSGHQFPNYSSELNVNALLLGDSALYLCASSKTDNYGYTFGSGTRLTVV.

This clonotype was seen ten or more times. The chain joins TRBV10-2 to TRBJ2-7; 10 bases line up with TRBD1. The V gene end was trimmed by 1 base and the J gene end by 3 bases; junction bases not matched to a gene: 3. Germline assignment: CDR1 WSHSY and CDR2 SAAADI. The CDR3 has 15 amino acids. In DNA form, the CDR3 reads TGCGCCAGCAGTGAGTTGACAGGGGGCTTCTACGAGCAGTACTTC. Protein sequence: CASSELTGGFYEQYF.

This clonotype has only a few counts. Sequence at one end of the junction differs from germline and may be a read error. The chain employs TRBV7-2 and TRBJ1-2; 12 positions match TRBD1. The CDR3 runs 15 residues. Germline CDR1 reads SGHTA; CDR2 reads FQGNSA. The CDR3 protein is CASSFGGTGGDGYTF. The CDR3 DNA sequence: TGCGCCAGCAGCTTCGGGGGGACAGGGGGCGATGGCTACACCTTC.